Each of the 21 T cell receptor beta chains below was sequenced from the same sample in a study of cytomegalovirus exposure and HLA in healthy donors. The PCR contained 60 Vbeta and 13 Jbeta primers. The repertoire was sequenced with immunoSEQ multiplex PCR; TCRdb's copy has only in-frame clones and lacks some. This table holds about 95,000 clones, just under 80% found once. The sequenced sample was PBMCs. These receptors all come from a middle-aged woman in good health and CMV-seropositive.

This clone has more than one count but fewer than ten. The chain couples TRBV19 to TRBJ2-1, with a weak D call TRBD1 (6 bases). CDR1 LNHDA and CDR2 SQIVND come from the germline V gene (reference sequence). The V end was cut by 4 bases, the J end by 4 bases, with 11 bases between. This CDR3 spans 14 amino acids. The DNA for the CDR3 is TGTGCCAGTAGTACCACGGACAGATACAATGAGCAGTTCTTC. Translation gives CASSTTDRYNEQFF.

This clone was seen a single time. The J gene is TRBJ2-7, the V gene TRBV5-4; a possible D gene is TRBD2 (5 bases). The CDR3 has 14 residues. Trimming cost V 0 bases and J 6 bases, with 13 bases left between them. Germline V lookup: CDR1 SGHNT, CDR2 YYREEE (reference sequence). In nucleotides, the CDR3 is TGTGCCAGCAGCTTGGATGTGGGAGTGCCCGAGCAGTACTTC. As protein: CASSLDVGVPEQYF.

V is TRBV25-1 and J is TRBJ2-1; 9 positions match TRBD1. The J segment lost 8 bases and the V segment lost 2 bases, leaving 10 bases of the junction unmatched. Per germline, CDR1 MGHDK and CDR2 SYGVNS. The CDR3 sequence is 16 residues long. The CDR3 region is CASSEGPGQGFDEQFF. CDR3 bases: TGTGCCAGCAGTGAAGGTCCGGGACAGGGTTTCGATGAGCAGTTCTTC.

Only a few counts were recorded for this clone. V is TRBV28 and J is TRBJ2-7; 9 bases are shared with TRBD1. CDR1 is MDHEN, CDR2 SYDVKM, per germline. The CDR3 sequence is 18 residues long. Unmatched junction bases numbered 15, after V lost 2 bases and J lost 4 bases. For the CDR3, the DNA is TGTGCCAGCAGTTTACAACCGGGACAGGGTATGGGATGGTACGAGCAGTACTTC. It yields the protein CASSLQPGQGMGWYEQYF.

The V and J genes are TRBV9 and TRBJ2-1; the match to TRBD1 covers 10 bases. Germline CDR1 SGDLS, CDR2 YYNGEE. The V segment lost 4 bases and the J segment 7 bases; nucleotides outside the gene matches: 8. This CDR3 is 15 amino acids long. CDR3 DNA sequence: TGTGCCAGCAGCTTATCGGGACAGGGGCGGAATGAGCAGTTCTTC. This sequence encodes CASSLSGQGRNEQFF.

The CDR3 nucleotides are TGTGCCAGCAGCGCACGACAGGGGGAAGAAAAACTGTTTTTT. Amino acid sequence: CASSARQGEEKLFF. The chain carries TRBV9 and TRBJ1-4; 9 nucleotides match TRBD1. CDR1 and CDR2 from the germline V gene are SGDLS and YYNGEE. The CDR3 is made up of 14 amino acids. Trimming took 3 bases from V and 8 from J; bases not matched to a gene: 5. Using reference TRBV9 and TRBJ1-4 for the parts outside the CDR3, the full variable domain is DSGVTQTPKHLITATGQRVTLRCSPRSGDLSVYWYQQSLDQGLQFLIQYYNGEERAKGNILERFSAQQFPDLHSELNLSSLELGDSALYFCASSARQGEEKLFFGSGTQLSVL.

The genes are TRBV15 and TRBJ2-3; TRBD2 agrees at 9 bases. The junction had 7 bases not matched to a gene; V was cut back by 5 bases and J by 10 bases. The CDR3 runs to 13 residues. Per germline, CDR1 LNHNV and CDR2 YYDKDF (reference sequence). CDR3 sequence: CATSRGSGSAQYF. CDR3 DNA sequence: TGTGCCACCAGCCGCGGTAGCGGGAGTGCGCAGTATTTT.

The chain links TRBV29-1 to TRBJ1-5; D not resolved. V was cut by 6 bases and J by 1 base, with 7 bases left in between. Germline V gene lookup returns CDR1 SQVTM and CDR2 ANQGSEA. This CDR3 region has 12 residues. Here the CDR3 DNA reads TGCAGCGTATCAGTCAGCAATCAGCCCCAGCATTTT. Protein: CSVSVSNQPQHF.

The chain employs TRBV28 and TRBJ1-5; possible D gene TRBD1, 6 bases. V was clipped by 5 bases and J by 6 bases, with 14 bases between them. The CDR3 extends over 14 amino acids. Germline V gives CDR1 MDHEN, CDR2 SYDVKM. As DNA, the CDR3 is TGTGCCAGCAGTCCCGGGGGGGCGAGTCAGCCCCAGCATTTT. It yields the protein CASSPGGASQPQHF.

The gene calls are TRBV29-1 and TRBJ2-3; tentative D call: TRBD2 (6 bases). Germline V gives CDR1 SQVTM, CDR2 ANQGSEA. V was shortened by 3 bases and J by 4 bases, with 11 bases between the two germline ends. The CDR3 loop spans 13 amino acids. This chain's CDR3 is CSVEAGRADTQYF. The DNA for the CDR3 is TGCAGCGTTGAGGCCGGGAGAGCAGATACGCAGTATTTT.

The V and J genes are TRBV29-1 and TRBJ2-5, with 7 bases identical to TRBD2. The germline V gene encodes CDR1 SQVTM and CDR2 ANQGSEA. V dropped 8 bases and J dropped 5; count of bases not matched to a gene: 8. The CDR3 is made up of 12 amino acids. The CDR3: CSSDGGGETQYF. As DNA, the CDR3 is TGCAGCTCTGACGGGGGAGGGGAGACCCAGTACTTC.

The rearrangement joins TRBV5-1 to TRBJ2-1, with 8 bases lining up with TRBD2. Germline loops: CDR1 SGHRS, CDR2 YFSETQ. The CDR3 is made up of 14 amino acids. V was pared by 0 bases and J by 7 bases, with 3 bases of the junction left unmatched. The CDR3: CASSLGLASNEQFF. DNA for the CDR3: TGCGCCAGCAGCTTGGGACTAGCGAGTAATGAGCAGTTCTTC.

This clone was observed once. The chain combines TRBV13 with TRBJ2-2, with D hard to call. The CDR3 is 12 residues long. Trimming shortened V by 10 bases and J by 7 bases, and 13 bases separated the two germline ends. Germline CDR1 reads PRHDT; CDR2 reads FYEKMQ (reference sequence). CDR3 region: CAIPPPSGELFF. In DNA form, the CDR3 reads TGTGCCATTCCGCCACCCAGCGGGGAGCTGTTTTTT. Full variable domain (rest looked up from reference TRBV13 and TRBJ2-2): AAGVIQSPRHLIKEKRETATLKCYPIPRHDTVYWYQQGPGQDPQFLISFYEKMQSDKGSIPDRFSAQQFSDYHSELNMSSLELGDSALYFCAIPPPSGELFFGEGSRLTVL.

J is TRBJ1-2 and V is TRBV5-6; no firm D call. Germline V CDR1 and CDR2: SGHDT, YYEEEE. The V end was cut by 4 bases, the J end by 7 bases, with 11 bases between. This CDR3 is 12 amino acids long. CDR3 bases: TGTGCCAGCAGCCCCTCCAGAACTGGCTACACCTTC. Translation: CASSPSRTGYTF.

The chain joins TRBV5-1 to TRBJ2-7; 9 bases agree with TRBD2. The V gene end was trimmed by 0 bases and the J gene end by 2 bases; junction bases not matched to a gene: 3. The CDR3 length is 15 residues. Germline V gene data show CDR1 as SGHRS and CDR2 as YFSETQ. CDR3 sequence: CASSLVASGTYEQYF. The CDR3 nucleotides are TGCGCCAGCAGCTTGGTGGCTAGCGGGACCTACGAGCAGTACTTC.

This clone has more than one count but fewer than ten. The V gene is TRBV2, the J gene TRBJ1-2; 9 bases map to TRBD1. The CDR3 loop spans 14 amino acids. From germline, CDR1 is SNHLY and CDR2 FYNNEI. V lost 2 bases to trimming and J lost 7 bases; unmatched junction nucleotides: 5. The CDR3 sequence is CASSELGQGSGYTF. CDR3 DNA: TGTGCCAGCAGTGAATTGGGACAGGGCTCTGGCTACACCTTC.

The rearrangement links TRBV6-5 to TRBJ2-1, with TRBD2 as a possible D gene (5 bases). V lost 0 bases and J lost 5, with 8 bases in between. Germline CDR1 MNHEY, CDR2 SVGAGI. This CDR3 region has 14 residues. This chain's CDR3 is CASSYSTADNEQFF. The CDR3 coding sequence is TGTGCCAGCAGTTACTCAACAGCGGACAATGAGCAGTTCTTC.

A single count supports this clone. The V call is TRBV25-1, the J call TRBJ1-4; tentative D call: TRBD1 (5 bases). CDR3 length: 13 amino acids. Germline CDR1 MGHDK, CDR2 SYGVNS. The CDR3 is CATQDTYNEKLFF. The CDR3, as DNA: TGTGCTACTCAGGACACTTATAATGAAAAACTGTTTTTT.

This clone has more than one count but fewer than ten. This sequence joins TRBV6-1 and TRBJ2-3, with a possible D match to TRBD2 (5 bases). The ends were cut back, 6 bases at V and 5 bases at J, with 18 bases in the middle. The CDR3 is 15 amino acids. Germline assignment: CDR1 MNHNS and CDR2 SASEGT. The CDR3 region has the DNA TGTGCCAGCAGCAAACTAGTCGCAGGAGTAGATACGCAGTATTTT. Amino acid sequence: CASSKLVAGVDTQYF.

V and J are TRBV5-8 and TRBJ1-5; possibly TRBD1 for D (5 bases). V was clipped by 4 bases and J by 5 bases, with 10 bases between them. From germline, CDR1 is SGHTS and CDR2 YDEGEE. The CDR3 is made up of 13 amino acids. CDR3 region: CASSATGDQPQHF. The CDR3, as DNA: TGTGCCAGCAGCGCTACAGGAGATCAGCCCCAGCATTTT.

The CDR3 DNA reads TGTGCCAGCAGCGGGGGGACTGTGGTAGGGCAGTTCTTC. It yields the protein CASSGGTVVGQFF. The chain recombines TRBV25-1 with TRBJ2-1, with 7 bases aligning to TRBD2. CDR1 is MGHDK and CDR2 is SYGVNS in the germline V gene. The V segment lost 6 bases and the J segment 12 bases; nucleotides outside the gene matches: 11. The CDR3 has 13 amino acids.